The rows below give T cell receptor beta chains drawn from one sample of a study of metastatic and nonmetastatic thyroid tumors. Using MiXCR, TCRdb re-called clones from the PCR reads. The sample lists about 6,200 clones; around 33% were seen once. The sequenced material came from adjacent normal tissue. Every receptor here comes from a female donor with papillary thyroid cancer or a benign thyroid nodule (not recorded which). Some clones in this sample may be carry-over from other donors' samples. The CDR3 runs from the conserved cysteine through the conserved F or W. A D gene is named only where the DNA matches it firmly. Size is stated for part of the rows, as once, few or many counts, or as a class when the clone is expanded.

CDR3 protein: CASSLGGYRMTSNQPQHF
CDR3 DNA: TGTGCCAGCAGTTTAGGGGGTTACAGGATGACTAGCAATCAGCCCCAGCATTTT
V gene: TRBV28
D gene: -
clone size: few
J gene: TRBJ1-5

CDR3 protein: CASKPGQHTEAFF
CDR3 DNA: TGTGCCTCAAAGCCGGGACAGCACACTGAAGCTTTCTTT
V gene: TRBV19
D gene: TRBD1
clone size: few
J gene: TRBJ1-1

CDR3 protein: CASSFGQGQGEKLFF
CDR3 DNA: TGCGCCAGCAGCTTTGGACAGGGTCAAGGAGAAAAACTGTTTTTT
V gene: TRBV5-1
D gene: TRBD1
clone size: -
J gene: TRBJ1-4

CDR3 protein: CSASFTQYF
CDR3 DNA: TGCAGTGCTAGTTTTACGCAGTATTTT
V gene: TRBV20-1
D gene: -
clone size: few
J gene: TRBJ2-3

CDR3 protein: CATHPGQPYNEQFF
CDR3 DNA: TGTGCCACCCATCCGGGACAGCCCTACAATGAGCAGTTCTTC
V gene: TRBV6-1
D gene: TRBD1
clone size: -
J gene: TRBJ2-1

CDR3 protein: CASSFGGLGNQPQHF
CDR3 DNA: TGTGCCAGCAGTTTTGGCGGGCTCGGCAATCAGCCCCAGCATTTT
V gene: TRBV28
D gene: -
clone size: -
J gene: TRBJ1-5

CDR3 protein: CASSFSTDYEQYF
CDR3 DNA: TGTGCCAGCAGTTTCTCGACAGACTACGAGCAGTACTTC
V gene: TRBV6-6
D gene: -
clone size: -
J gene: TRBJ2-7

CDR3 protein: CSAEGGNTDTQYF
CDR3 DNA: TGCAGTGCGGAGGGAGGAAACACAGATACGCAGTATTTT
V gene: TRBV20-1
D gene: -
clone size: -
J gene: TRBJ2-3

CDR3 protein: CSASGRKRGSSYEQYF
CDR3 DNA: TGCAGTGCTAGTGGGAGAAAGAGGGGGAGCTCCTACGAGCAGTACTTC
V gene: TRBV20-1
D gene: -
clone size: -
J gene: TRBJ2-7

CDR3 protein: CSAYRSRGYEQYF
CDR3 DNA: TGCAGTGCTTACAGGTCAAGGGGATACGAGCAGTACTTC
V gene: TRBV20-1
D gene: -
clone size: -
J gene: TRBJ2-7

CDR3 protein: CSARVVYPRETQYF
CDR3 DNA: TGCAGTGCTAGAGTCGTTTATCCCCGCGAGACCCAGTACTTC
V gene: TRBV20-1
D gene: -
clone size: -
J gene: TRBJ2-5

CDR3 protein: CASSPNRVFFYNEQFF
CDR3 DNA: TGTGCCAGCAGTCCAAATAGGGTTTTCTTCTACAATGAGCAGTTCTTC
V gene: TRBV28
D gene: -
clone size: -
J gene: TRBJ2-1

CDR3 protein: CASSYHGQSLHF
CDR3 DNA: TGTGCCAGCAGTTACCACGGACAGTCCCTCCACTTT
V gene: TRBV6-5
D gene: -
clone size: few
J gene: TRBJ1-6

CDR3 protein: CASSPTGGAYTGELFF
CDR3 DNA: TGTGCCAGCAGCCCAACAGGGGGCGCTTACACCGGGGAGCTGTTTTTT
V gene: TRBV7-3
D gene: TRBD1
clone size: few
J gene: TRBJ2-2

CDR3 protein: CASSLGALSNYGYTF
CDR3 DNA: TGTGCCAGCAGCTTGGGGGCCTTGTCTAACTATGGCTACACCTTC
V gene: TRBV5-5
D gene: -
clone size: -
J gene: TRBJ1-2

CDR3 protein: CSASPQREQFF
CDR3 DNA: TGCAGTGCTAGCCCTCAGAGAGAGCAGTTCTTC
V gene: TRBV20-1
D gene: -
clone size: -
J gene: TRBJ2-1

CDR3 protein: CASRETVDYSNQPQHF
CDR3 DNA: TGTGCCAGCAGGGAGACAGTGGACTATAGCAATCAGCCCCAGCATTTT
V gene: TRBV6-1
D gene: -
clone size: -
J gene: TRBJ1-5

CDR3 protein: CASSVRLNNEQFF
CDR3 DNA: TGTGCCAGCAGCGTACGACTCAACAATGAGCAGTTCTTC
V gene: TRBV9
D gene: -
clone size: -
J gene: TRBJ2-1

CDR3 protein: CASSFSGQGGRQETQYF
CDR3 DNA: TGTGCCAGCAGTTTTTCGGGTCAGGGGGGTCGGCAAGAGACCCAGTACTTC
V gene: TRBV27
D gene: -
clone size: -
J gene: TRBJ2-5

CDR3 protein: CASSLDGVGEQYF
CDR3 DNA: TGTGCCAGCAGCTTAGACGGAGTGGGAGAGCAGTACTTC
V gene: TRBV7-2
D gene: -
clone size: -
J gene: TRBJ2-7

CDR3 protein: CASSRDSYNEQFF
CDR3 DNA: TGTGCCAGCAGTAGGGACTCCTACAATGAGCAGTTCTTC
V gene: TRBV6-1
D gene: -
clone size: -
J gene: TRBJ2-1

CDR3 protein: CASSEGPGGDYYGYTF
CDR3 DNA: TGTGCCAGCAGTGAAGGTCCAGGGGGCGATTACTATGGCTACACCTTC
V gene: TRBV6-1
D gene: TRBD1
clone size: -
J gene: TRBJ1-2

CDR3 protein: CSARDLITYNEQFF
CDR3 DNA: TGCAGTGCACGGGACCTGATAACCTACAATGAGCAGTTCTTC
V gene: TRBV20-1
D gene: -
clone size: few
J gene: TRBJ2-1

CDR3 protein: CSAPSEVSYEQYF
CDR3 DNA: TGCAGTGCTCCTTCGGAAGTTTCCTACGAGCAGTACTTC
V gene: TRBV20-1
D gene: -
clone size: -
J gene: TRBJ2-7

CDR3 protein: CAWNPGQGSGYTF
CDR3 DNA: TGTGCCTGGAACCCGGGACAGGGCTCCGGCTACACCTTC
V gene: TRBV30
D gene: TRBD1
clone size: -
J gene: TRBJ1-2

CDR3 protein: CSARERQYQPQHF
CDR3 DNA: TGCAGTGCTAGAGAAAGACAGTATCAGCCCCAGCATTTT
V gene: TRBV20-1
D gene: -
clone size: -
J gene: TRBJ1-5

CDR3 protein: CASSPADRDSPLHF
CDR3 DNA: TGTGCCAGCAGCCCCGCGGACAGGGATTCACCCCTCCACTTT
V gene: TRBV6-1
D gene: TRBD1
clone size: few
J gene: TRBJ1-6

CDR3 protein: CASSYTGGEQYF
CDR3 DNA: TGTGCCAGCAGTTACACCGGGGGCGAGCAGTACTTC
V gene: TRBV6-6
D gene: -
clone size: few
J gene: TRBJ2-7

CDR3 protein: CASSDFRYGQGAGHEQYF
CDR3 DNA: TGTGCCAGCAGTGATTTTCGATACGGACAGGGGGCGGGCCACGAGCAGTACTTC
V gene: TRBV6-1
D gene: TRBD1
clone size: few
J gene: TRBJ2-7

CDR3 protein: CASRGGADSSFYGYTF
CDR3 DNA: TGTGCCAGCAGAGGAGGGGCCGACAGCAGTTTTTATGGCTACACCTTC
V gene: TRBV11-1
D gene: -
clone size: few
J gene: TRBJ1-2

CDR3 protein: CASSRQTDGQYF
CDR3 DNA: TGTGCCAGCAGTCGGCAGACCGACGGGCAGTACTTC
V gene: TRBV11-3
D gene: -
clone size: -
J gene: TRBJ2-7

CDR3 protein: CASSLAVAKRGTEAFF
CDR3 DNA: TGTGCCAGCAGCTTAGCGGTGGCTAAGAGGGGCACTGAAGCTTTCTTT
V gene: TRBV7-8
D gene: -
clone size: -
J gene: TRBJ1-1

CDR3 protein: CASMQWSGTYEQYF
CDR3 DNA: TGCGCCAGCATGCAGTGGAGCGGAACCTACGAGCAGTACTTC
V gene: TRBV5-1
D gene: -
clone size: -
J gene: TRBJ2-7

CDR3 protein: CSASGTVLGGDYNEQFF
CDR3 DNA: TGCAGTGCTAGCGGGACAGTATTAGGCGGGGACTACAATGAGCAGTTCTTC
V gene: TRBV20-1
D gene: -
clone size: -
J gene: TRBJ2-1

CDR3 protein: CASSLGRSREKLFF
CDR3 DNA: TGCGCCAGCAGCTTGGGGCGCAGTCGAGAAAAACTGTTTTTT
V gene: TRBV5-1
D gene: -
clone size: -
J gene: TRBJ1-4

CDR3 protein: CASSPRDQIQETQYF
CDR3 DNA: TGTGCCAGCAGCCCCCGGGACCAAATTCAAGAGACCCAGTACTTC
V gene: TRBV12-3/TRBV12-4
D gene: -
clone size: few
J gene: TRBJ2-5

CDR3 protein: CASSPLRGDWRTDTQYF
CDR3 DNA: TGTGCCAGCAGCCCATTAAGGGGGGACTGGCGAACAGATACGCAGTATTTT
V gene: TRBV3-1
D gene: -
clone size: -
J gene: TRBJ2-3

CDR3 protein: CASSGPTSGRAYDTDTQYF
CDR3 DNA: TGCGCCAGCAGTGGGCCGACTAGCGGGAGGGCCTATGACACAGATACGCAGTATTTT
V gene: TRBV10-1
D gene: TRBD2
clone size: -
J gene: TRBJ2-3

CDR3 protein: CASSPSDRGWNTEAFF
CDR3 DNA: TGTGCCAGTAGTCCTTCAGACAGGGGTTGGAACACTGAAGCTTTCTTT
V gene: TRBV19
D gene: TRBD1
clone size: -
J gene: TRBJ1-1

CDR3 protein: CASSQGLGQGYGYTF
CDR3 DNA: TGCGCCAGCAGCCAAGGTCTTGGGCAGGGCTATGGCTACACCTTC
V gene: TRBV4-3
D gene: -
clone size: few
J gene: TRBJ1-2

CDR3 protein: CATSRVGGVQAFF
CDR3 DNA: TGTGCCACCAGCAGAGTCGGCGGGGTTCAGGCTTTCTTT
V gene: TRBV15
D gene: -
clone size: -
J gene: TRBJ1-1

CDR3 protein: CASSQGHEKLFF
CDR3 DNA: TGTGCCAGTAGCCAGGGGCATGAAAAACTGTTTTTT
V gene: TRBV19
D gene: -
clone size: few
J gene: TRBJ1-4

CDR3 protein: CASYREINTEAFF
CDR3 DNA: TGTGCCAGCTACAGGGAGATTAACACTGAAGCTTTCTTT
V gene: TRBV6-1
D gene: -
clone size: once
J gene: TRBJ1-1

CDR3 protein: CASSRAELYEQYF
CDR3 DNA: TGCGCCAGCAGCCGGGCTGAGCTCTACGAGCAGTACTTC
V gene: TRBV5-1
D gene: -
clone size: once
J gene: TRBJ2-7

CDR3 protein: CASHKGDTGELFF
CDR3 DNA: TGTGCCAGTCACAAGGGGGACACCGGGGAGCTGTTTTTT
V gene: TRBV19
D gene: -
clone size: -
J gene: TRBJ2-2

CDR3 protein: CASSVGGGTEYEQYF
CDR3 DNA: TGTGCCAGCAGCGTAGGGGGAGGGACAGAGTACGAGCAGTACTTC
V gene: TRBV9
D gene: -
clone size: -
J gene: TRBJ2-7

CDR3 protein: CATSRDRPGANTEAFF
CDR3 DNA: TGTGCCACCAGCAGAGATCGTCCAGGCGCGAACACTGAAGCTTTCTTT
V gene: TRBV15
D gene: -
clone size: -
J gene: TRBJ1-1

CDR3 protein: CASVGRNGQPQHF
CDR3 DNA: TGTGCCAGCGTGGGGAGAAACGGGCAGCCCCAGCATTTT
V gene: TRBV6-1
D gene: -
clone size: few
J gene: TRBJ1-5

CDR3 protein: CASSPGRGTEAFF
CDR3 DNA: TGTGCCAGCTCACCAGGGAGGGGCACTGAAGCTTTCTTT
V gene: TRBV18
D gene: -
clone size: medium-sized
J gene: TRBJ1-1

CDR3 protein: CASSVESPGDEQFF
CDR3 DNA: TGTGCCAGCAGCGTAGAATCTCCGGGGGATGAGCAGTTCTTC
V gene: TRBV9
D gene: -
clone size: -
J gene: TRBJ2-1

CDR3 protein: CSARKQILNTEAFF
CDR3 DNA: TGCAGTGCTAGGAAACAGATCCTGAACACTGAAGCTTTCTTT
V gene: TRBV20-1
D gene: -
clone size: -
J gene: TRBJ1-1

CDR3 protein: CASSVGYGYTF
CDR3 DNA: TGTGCCAGCAGTGTAGGCTATGGCTACACCTTC
V gene: TRBV6-1
D gene: -
clone size: -
J gene: TRBJ1-2

CDR3 protein: CAISESDILDRGADNYGYTF
CDR3 DNA: TGTGCCATCAGTGAGTCTGATATACTAGACAGGGGGGCGGACAACTATGGCTACACCTTC
V gene: TRBV10-3
D gene: TRBD1
clone size: many
J gene: TRBJ1-2

CDR3 protein: CASSLGLSETQYF
CDR3 DNA: TGTGCCAGCAGCTTAGGTCTTTCGGAGACCCAGTACTTC
V gene: TRBV11-2
D gene: -
clone size: -
J gene: TRBJ2-5

CDR3 protein: CASSIPGGHQPQHF
CDR3 DNA: TGTGCCAGTAGTATTCCAGGGGGCCATCAGCCCCAGCATTTT
V gene: TRBV19
D gene: TRBD1
clone size: few
J gene: TRBJ1-5

CDR3 protein: CASSYSTIGTHRGGYTF
CDR3 DNA: TGTGCCAGCAGTTACTCGACCATCGGGACCCACAGAGGTGGCTACACCTTC
V gene: TRBV6-2/TRBV6-3
D gene: -
clone size: few
J gene: TRBJ1-2

CDR3 protein: CASSTRLAGDAHTQYF
CDR3 DNA: TGTGCCAGCAGTACCCGACTAGCGGGAGATGCACATACGCAGTATTTT
V gene: TRBV6-1
D gene: TRBD2
clone size: large
J gene: TRBJ2-3

CDR3 protein: CASSYSSGGGELFF
CDR3 DNA: TGTGCCAGCAGTTACTCGTCGGGTGGCGGGGAGCTGTTTTTT
V gene: TRBV6-6
D gene: -
clone size: -
J gene: TRBJ2-2

CDR3 protein: CASSLPDGGYTF
CDR3 DNA: TGCGCCAGCAGCTTGCCGGACGGCGGCTACACCTTC
V gene: TRBV5-1
D gene: -
clone size: few
J gene: TRBJ1-2

CDR3 protein: CASIGKHSYNEQFF
CDR3 DNA: TGTGCCAGCATCGGGAAACACTCATACAATGAGCAGTTCTTC
V gene: TRBV2
D gene: -
clone size: -
J gene: TRBJ2-1